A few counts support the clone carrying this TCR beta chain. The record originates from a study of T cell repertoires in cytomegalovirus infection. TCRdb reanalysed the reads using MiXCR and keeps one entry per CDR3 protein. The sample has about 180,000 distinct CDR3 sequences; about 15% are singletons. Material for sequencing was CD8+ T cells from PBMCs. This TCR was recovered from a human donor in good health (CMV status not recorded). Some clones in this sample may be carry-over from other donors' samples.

The CDR3 DNA reads as TGTGCCAGCAGCTTTGAGACAGGGCAGCCCCAGCATTTT. Its translation is CASSFETGQPQHF. The chain recombines TRBV7-2 with TRBJ1-5, with 7 positions matching TRBD1. V dropped 3 bases and J dropped 7; count of bases not matched to a gene: 3. This CDR3 contains 13 residues. The V gene's germline CDR1 is SGHTA and CDR2 FQGNSA. Looking up the rest from reference TRBV7-2 and TRBJ1-5 gives the full variable domain: GAGVSQSPSNKVTEKGKDVELRCDPISGHTALYWYRQSLGQGLEFLIYFQGNSAPDKSGLPSDRFSAERTGGSVSTLTIQRTQQEDSAVYLCASSFETGQPQHFGDGTRLSIL.